This T cell receptor beta chain was recorded in a study of cytomegalovirus exposure and HLA in healthy donors. Comments on this clone: One end of the junction is discordant with germline, which a read error may explain.

60 Vbeta and 13 Jbeta primers were used in PCR. The method was immunoSEQ multiplex PCR; TCRdb's version includes in-frame clones alone and lacks a portion of them. The data contain over 150,000 clones, roughly 80% of them singletons. The receptor was isolated from a woman in her forties or fifties in good health and CMV-seropositive. Sequencing was performed on PBMCs.

The chain's CDR3 is CASRPSPAGANGLTF. The CDR3 region has the DNA TGTGCCAGTAGACCCAGCCCGGCTGGGGCCAACGGCCTGACTTTC. The rearrangement uses TRBV19 and TRBJ2-6; TRBD1 is a possible D gene (5 bases). The CDR3 extends over 15 amino acids. Germline assignment: CDR1 LNHDA and CDR2 SQIVND (reference sequence).